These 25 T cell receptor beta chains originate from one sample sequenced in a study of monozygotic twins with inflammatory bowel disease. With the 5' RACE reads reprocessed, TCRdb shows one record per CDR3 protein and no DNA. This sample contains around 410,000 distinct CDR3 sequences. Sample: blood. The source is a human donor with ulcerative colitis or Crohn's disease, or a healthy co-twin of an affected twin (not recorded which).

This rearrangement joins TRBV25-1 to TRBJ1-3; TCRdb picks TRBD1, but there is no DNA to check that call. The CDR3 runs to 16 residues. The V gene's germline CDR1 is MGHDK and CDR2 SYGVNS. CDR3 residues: CASSEFGAVAGNTIYF.

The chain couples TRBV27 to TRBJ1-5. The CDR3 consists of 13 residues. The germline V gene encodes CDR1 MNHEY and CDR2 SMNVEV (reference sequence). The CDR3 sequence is CASTPGPYQPQHF.

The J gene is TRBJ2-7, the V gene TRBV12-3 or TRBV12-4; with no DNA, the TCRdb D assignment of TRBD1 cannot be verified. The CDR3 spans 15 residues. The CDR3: CASSARDRAAYEQYF.

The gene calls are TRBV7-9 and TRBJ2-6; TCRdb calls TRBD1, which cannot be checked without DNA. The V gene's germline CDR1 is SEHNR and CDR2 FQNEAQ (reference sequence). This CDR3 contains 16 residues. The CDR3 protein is CASSSLGRSGANVLTF.

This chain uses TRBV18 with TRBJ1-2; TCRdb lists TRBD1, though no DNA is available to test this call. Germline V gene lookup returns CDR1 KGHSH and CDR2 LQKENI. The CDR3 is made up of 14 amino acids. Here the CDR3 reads CASSPDRGRYGYTF.

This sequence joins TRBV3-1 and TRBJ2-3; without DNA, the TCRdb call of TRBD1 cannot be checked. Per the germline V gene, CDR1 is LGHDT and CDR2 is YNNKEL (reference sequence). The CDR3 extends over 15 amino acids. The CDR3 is CASSPGTVRADTQYF.

CDR3 protein: CASSPGQENSGNTIYF. The chain joins TRBV5-1 to TRBJ1-3; TCRdb selects TRBD1, and the lack of DNA leaves this call unchecked. The CDR3 loop spans 16 amino acids. Germline CDR1 is SGHRS and CDR2 is YFSETQ.

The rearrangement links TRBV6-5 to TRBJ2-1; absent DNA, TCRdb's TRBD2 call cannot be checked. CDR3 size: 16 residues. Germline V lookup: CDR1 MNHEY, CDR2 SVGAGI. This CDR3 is CASSYRSGVGADEQFF.

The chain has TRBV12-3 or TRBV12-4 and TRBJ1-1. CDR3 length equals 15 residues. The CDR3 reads CASRKRADLYTEAFF.

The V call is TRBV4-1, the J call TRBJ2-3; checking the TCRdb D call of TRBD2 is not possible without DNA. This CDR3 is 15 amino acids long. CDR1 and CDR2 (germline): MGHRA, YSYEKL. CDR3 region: CASSQDGREWDTQYF.

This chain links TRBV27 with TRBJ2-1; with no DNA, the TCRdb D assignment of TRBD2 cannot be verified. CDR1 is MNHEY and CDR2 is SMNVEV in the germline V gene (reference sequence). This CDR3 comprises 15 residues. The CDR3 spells CASSLSGRTGGEQFF.

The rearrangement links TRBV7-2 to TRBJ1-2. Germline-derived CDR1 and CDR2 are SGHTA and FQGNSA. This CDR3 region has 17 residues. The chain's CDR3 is CASSLVGGEDRRYGYTF.

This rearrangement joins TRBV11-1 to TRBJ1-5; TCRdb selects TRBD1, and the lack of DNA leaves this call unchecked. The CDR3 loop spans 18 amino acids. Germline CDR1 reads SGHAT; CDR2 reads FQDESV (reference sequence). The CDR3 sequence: CASSSETPGTHIFSPQHF.

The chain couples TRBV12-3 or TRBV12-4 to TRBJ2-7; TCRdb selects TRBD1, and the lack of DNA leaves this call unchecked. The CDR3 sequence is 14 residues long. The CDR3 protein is CASSLGAPPLEQYF.

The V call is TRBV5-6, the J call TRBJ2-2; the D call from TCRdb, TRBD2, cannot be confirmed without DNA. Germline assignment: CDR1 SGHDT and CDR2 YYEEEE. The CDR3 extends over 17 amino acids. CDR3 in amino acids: CASSRTSGSRYTGELFF.

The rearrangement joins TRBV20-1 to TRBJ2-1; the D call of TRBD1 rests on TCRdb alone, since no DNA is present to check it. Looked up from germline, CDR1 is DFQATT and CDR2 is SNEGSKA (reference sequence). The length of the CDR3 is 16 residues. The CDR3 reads CSAEPHTQGSVNEQFF.

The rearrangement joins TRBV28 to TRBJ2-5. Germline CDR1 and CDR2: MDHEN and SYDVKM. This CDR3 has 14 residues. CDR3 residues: CASSLIHTPETQYF.

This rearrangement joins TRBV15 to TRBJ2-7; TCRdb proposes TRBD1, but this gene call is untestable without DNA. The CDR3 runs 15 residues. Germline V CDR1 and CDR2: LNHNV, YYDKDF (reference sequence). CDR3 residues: CATRGWGTGGCEQYF.

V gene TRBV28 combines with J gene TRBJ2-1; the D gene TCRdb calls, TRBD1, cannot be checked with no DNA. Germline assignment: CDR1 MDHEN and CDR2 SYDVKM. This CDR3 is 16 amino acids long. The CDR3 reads CASSSPGESSYNEQFF.

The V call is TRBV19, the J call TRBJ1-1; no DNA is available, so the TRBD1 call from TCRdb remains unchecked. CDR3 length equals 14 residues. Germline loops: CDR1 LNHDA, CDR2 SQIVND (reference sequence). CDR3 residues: CASSQHRQGTEAFF.

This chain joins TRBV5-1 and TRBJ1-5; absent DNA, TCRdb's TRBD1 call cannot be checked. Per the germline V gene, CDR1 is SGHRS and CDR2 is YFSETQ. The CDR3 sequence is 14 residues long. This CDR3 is CASSSGQGNQPQHF.

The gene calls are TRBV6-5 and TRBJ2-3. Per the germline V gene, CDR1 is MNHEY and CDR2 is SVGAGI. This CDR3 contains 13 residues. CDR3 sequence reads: CASSYSHLDTQYF.

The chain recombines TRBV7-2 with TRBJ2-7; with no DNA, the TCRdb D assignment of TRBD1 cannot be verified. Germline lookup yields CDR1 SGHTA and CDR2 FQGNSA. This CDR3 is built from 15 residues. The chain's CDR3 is CASSPPPLGTYEQYF.

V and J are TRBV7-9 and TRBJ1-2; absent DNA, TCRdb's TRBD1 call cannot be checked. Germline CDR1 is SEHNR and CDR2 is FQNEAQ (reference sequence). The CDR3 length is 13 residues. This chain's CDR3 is CASSRTGYYGYTF.

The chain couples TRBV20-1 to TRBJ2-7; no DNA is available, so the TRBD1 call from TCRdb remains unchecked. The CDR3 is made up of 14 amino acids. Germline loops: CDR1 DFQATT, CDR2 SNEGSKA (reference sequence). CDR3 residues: CSARDRHGGAEQYF.